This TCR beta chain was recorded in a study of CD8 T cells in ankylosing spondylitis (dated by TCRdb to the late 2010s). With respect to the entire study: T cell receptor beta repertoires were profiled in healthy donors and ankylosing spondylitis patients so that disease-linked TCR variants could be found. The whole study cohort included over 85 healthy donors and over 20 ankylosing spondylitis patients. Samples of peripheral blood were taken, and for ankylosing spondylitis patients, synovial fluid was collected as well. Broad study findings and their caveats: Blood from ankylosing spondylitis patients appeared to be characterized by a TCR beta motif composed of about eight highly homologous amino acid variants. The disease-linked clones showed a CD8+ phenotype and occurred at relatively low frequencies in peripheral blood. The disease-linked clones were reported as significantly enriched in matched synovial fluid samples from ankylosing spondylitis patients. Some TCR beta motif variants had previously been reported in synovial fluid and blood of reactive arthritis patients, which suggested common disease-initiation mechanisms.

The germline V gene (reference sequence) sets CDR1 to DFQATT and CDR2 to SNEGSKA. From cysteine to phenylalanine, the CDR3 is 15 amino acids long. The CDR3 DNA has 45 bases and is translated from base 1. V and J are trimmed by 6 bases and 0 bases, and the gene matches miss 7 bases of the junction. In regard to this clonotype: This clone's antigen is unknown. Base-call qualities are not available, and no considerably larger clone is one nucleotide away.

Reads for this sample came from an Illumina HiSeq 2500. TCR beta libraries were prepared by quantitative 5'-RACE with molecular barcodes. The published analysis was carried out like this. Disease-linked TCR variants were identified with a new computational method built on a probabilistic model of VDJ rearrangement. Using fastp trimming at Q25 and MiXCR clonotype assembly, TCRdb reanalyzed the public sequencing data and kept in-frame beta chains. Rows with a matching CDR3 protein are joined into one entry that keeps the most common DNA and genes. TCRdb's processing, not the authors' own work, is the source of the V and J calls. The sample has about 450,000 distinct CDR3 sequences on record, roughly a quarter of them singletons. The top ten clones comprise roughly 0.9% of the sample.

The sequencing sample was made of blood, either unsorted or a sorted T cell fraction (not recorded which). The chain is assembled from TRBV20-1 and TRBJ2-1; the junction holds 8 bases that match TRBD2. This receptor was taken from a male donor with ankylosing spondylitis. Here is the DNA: TGCAGTGCAAGTAGCGGGACCTACTCCTACAATGAGCAGTTCTTC. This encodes CSASSGTYSYNEQFF.